What follows are 5 T cell receptor beta chains derived from one specimen sequenced in a study of blood T cell repertoires in COVID-19. TCRdb's table, derived via immunoSEQ multiplex PCR, lists solely in-frame clones and lacks some. The profile shows 250,000 to 300,000 clones, about 88% of them singletons. The specimen sequenced was peripheral blood. These receptor sequences come from a young man with active or convalescent COVID-19.

This chain links TRBV5-1 with TRBJ2-3, with TRBD2 identical over 7 bases. The CDR3 runs to 16 residues. Germline trimming cut 0 bases from V and 2 bases from J; bases unmatched to any gene: 6. CDR1 SGHRS and CDR2 YFSETQ come from the germline V gene. The CDR3 protein is CASSLAATSDTDTQYF. The CDR3 nucleotides are TGCGCCAGCAGCTTGGCTGCCACTAGCGACACAGATACGCAGTATTTT. Full variable domain (missing parts from reference TRBV5-1 and TRBJ2-3): KAGVTQTPRYLIKTRGQQVTLSCSPISGHRSVSWYQQTPGQGLQFLFEYFSETQRNKGNFPGRFSGRQFSNSRSEMNVSTLELGDSALYLCASSLAATSDTDTQYFGPGTRLTVL.

J is TRBJ1-2 and V is TRBV18; perhaps TRBD1 as D (6 bases). The V end was cut by 10 bases, the J end by 6 bases, with 18 bases between. Germline V gene lookup returns CDR1 KGHSH and CDR2 LQKENI. This CDR3 spans 13 amino acids. CDR3 loop: CATHEGVEDGYTF. The DNA for the CDR3 is TGTGCCACCCATGAGGGGGTTGAGGATGGCTACACCTTC.

This chain connects TRBV7-9 to TRBJ2-7; 9 positions agree with TRBD2. From germline, CDR1 is SEHNR and CDR2 FQNEAQ (reference sequence). V trimming: 3 bases; J trimming: 3 bases; junction bases outside the gene matches: 3. This CDR3 has 14 residues. The CDR3 protein is CASSFSREGYEQYF. The CDR3 DNA sequence: TGTGCCAGCAGCTTTTCGCGGGAGGGCTACGAGCAGTACTTC. The full variable domain, in which reference TRBV7-9 and TRBJ2-7 provide the parts outside the CDR3, is DTGVSQNPRHKITKRGQNVTFRCDPISEHNRLYWYRQTLGQGPEFLTYFQNEAQLEKSRLLSDRFSAERPKGSFSTLEIQRTEQGDSAMYLCASSFSREGYEQYFGPGTRLTVT.

This chain links TRBV5-1 with TRBJ1-2, with D unclear. The CDR3 has 16 residues. Germline loops: CDR1 SGHRS, CDR2 YFSETQ. Between the trimmed V and J ends, which lost 2 bases and 6 bases, there was a span of 20 bases. CDR3 in amino acids: CASSFGGRGGPHGYTF. Here the CDR3 DNA reads TGCGCCAGCAGCTTCGGAGGCCGGGGAGGGCCCCATGGCTACACCTTC. The whole variable domain, filled in from reference TRBV5-1 and TRBJ1-2, reads KAGVTQTPRYLIKTRGQQVTLSCSPISGHRSVSWYQQTPGQGLQFLFEYFSETQRNKGNFPGRFSGRQFSNSRSEMNVSTLELGDSALYLCASSFGGRGGPHGYTFGSGTRLTVV.

This sequence joins TRBV24-1 and TRBJ2-1, with 7 bases matching TRBD1. This CDR3 contains 16 residues. V gave up 2 bases and J gave up 1 base; unmatched junction bases: 4. The germline V gene encodes CDR1 KGHDR and CDR2 SFDVKD. This CDR3 is CATSDSRGPSYNEQFF. CDR3 in DNA: TGTGCCACCAGTGATTCAAGGGGGCCTTCCTACAATGAGCAGTTCTTC.